The entry below describes one TCR beta chain. There are 15 residues in the CDR3. CDR1 and CDR2 (germline): LNHDA, SQIVND (reference sequence). V trimming: 3 bases; J trimming: 5 bases; junction bases outside the gene matches: 6. This sample stems from a study of OX40 agonist ivuxolimab in advanced cancers. Data came from immunoSEQ multiplex PCR; TCRdb stores just in-frame clones and leaves some out. Among about 61,000 clones listed, 80% to 95% were seen once. This TCR came from an adult with an advanced solid tumor such as melanoma, head and neck, liver or kidney cancer. The specimen was CD4+ or CD8+ T cells sorted from blood, collected in a trial of the OX40 agonist ivuxolimab. This chain links TRBV19 with TRBJ2-1; 8 nucleotides agree with TRBD2. The CDR3 nucleotides read TGTGCCAGTAGTATCCTCCTAGCGGGCAACAATGAGCAGTTCTTC. The encoded protein is CASSILLAGNNEQFF.